The clone carrying this TCR beta chain was counted ten times or more. These data come from a study of T cells in Graves' hyperthyroidism and ophthalmopathy. The germline V gene has CDR1 MDHEN and CDR2 SYDVKM. CDR3 length: 16 amino acids. Trimming stripped 1 base from V and 2 bases from J, with 9 bases between. From RNA transcripts, TCR beta CDR3 regions were amplified. HTBI primers were used for first-round RT-PCR of the TCR CDR3. TCRdb passed the multiplex PCR reads through MiXCR, listing each CDR3 protein once. The sample shows over 350,000 distinct CDR3 sequences, about 14% of them seen only once. The receptor's source is a man in his fifties or sixties with Graves' ophthalmopathy. Source material: blood. The chain carries TRBV28 and TRBJ2-6; no firm D call. Written as DNA, the CDR3 is TGTGCCAGCAGTTTATCCGGAGTGACTGGGGCCAACGTCCTGACTTTC. Translated: CASSLSGVTGANVLTF. Full variable domain (remainder filled in from reference TRBV28 and TRBJ2-6): DVKVTQSSRYLVKRTGEKVFLECVQDMDHENMFWYRQDPGLGLRLIYFSYDVKMKEKGDIPEGYSVSREKKERFSLILESASTNQTSMYLCASSLSGVTGANVLTFGAGSRLTVL.